This T cell receptor (beta chain) derives from a study of PD-L1 blockade in urothelial cancer. About the research overall: Investigators checked blood 3 weeks (second dose) and 6 weeks after treatment start.

V shed 5 bases and J shed 6 bases, with 23 bases lying between them. CDR3 length: 16 amino acids. Germline CDR1 reads WNHNN; CDR2 reads SYGVQD (reference sequence). The time point: peripheral blood 6 weeks after treatment start. Patients had locally advanced or metastatic urothelial carcinoma. Sample numbers ranged from 1 to 8 per patient, encompassing pretreatment and on-treatment collections. Here immunoSEQ multiplex PCR was the method, and the copy in TCRdb shows in-frame clones only, minus some. Of roughly 100,000 clones listed, around four fifths are singletons. The chain links TRBV10-1 to TRBJ2-7, with unresolved D. This sequence was found in a man aged 65-85 years with urothelial cancer. The material was PBMCs, obtained around atezolizumab (anti-PD-L1) treatment. The DNA of the CDR3 is TGCGCCAGCAGTCCCAGCAGGTTGGGTTCCTTGGGCGAGCAGTACTTC. The encoded protein is CASSPSRLGSLGEQYF.